This TCR beta chain was documented in a study of beta chain features in type 1 diabetes. General observations from the study: Equally in patients and controls, shorter templates might have been favored by PCR. In all four CD4+ subsets, TCRB CDR3 length was significantly, moderately reduced in type 1 diabetes. Researchers reported that naive, central memory and Treg TCRB repertoires appeared more similar in patients than in healthy donors.

TCRB transcripts that were expressed got sequenced, as all of the isolated RNA had been reverse transcribed. Read counts averaged around 3.9 million for samples of naive, central memory and regulatory T cells. Assay: immunoSEQ multiplex PCR; the TCRdb copy retains only in-frame clones and omits some. The sample shows 640,000 or so clones, 13% of them seen only once. Each of the CD4+ naive, central memory, regulatory and stem cell-like memory populations was sorted via CD45RO/CCR7/CD25/CD127/CD95/CD27. CDR1 is MGHDK, CDR2 SYGVNS, per germline. This CDR3 has 15 residues. V was shortened by 0 bases and J by 8 bases, with 14 bases between the two germline ends. In the case of this clone: The target antigen is unknown.

This receptor was taken from a man aged 18 to 29 with type 1 diabetes. Sequenced input: naive CD4+ T cells from blood. J is TRBJ1-3 and V is TRBV25-1; unclear D gene. For the CDR3, the DNA is TGTGCCAGCAGTGAATATATGGCCCCCGGGGACACCATATATTTT. It encodes CASSEYMAPGDTIYF.